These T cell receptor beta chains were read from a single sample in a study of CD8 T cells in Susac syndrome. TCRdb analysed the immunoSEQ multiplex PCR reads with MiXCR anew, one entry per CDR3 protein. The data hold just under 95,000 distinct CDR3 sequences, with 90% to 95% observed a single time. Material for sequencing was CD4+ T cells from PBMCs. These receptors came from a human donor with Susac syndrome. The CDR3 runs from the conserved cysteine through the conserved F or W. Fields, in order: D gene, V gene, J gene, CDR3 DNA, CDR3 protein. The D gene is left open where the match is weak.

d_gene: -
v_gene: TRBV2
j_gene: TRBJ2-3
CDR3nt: TGTGCCAGCAGTGAAGCTCCTCTAACGGCAGGAGATACGCAGTATTTT
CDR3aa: CASSEAPLTAGDTQYF

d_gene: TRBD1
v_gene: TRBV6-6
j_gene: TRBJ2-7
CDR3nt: TGTGCCAGCAGAGACAGGGGGGAACGCTACGAGCAGTACTTC
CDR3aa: CASRDRGERYEQYF

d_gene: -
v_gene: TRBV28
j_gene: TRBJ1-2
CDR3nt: TGTGCCAGCAGTTCGACAGTCTATGGCTACACCTTC
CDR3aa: CASSSTVYGYTF

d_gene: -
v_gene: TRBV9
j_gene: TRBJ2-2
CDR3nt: TGTGCCAGCAGCGTAGTCGGAGGGGTCGGGGAGCTGTTTTTT
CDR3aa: CASSVVGGVGELFF

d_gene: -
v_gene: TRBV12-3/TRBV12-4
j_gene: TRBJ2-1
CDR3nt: TGTGCCAGCAGTTTCCAGGGGAGGGTCGGGTTCTTC
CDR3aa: CASSFQGRVGFF

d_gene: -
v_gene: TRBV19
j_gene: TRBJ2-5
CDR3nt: TGTGCCAGTAGATCCTCGGCGGGGTTGGAGACCCAGTACTTC
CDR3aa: CASRSSAGLETQYF

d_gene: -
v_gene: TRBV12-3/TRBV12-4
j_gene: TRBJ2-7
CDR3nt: TGTGCCAGCAGTTTAAGGCAGAGCTCCTACGAGCAGTACTTC
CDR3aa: CASSLRQSSYEQYF

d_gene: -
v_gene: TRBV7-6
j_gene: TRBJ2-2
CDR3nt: TGTGCCAGCAGCTTAGGAATGTCTGGAAACACCGGGGAGCTGTTTTTT
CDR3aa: CASSLGMSGNTGELFF

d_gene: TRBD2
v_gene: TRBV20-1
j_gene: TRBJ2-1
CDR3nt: TGCAGTGCGCACAGACTAGCGGGGGGTTACAATGAGCAGTTCTTC
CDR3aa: CSAHRLAGGYNEQFF

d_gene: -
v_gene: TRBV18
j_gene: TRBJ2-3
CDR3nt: TGTGCCAGCTCACCGGAAGATACGCAGTATTTT
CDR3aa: CASSPEDTQYF

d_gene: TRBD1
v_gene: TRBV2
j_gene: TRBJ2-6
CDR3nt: TGTGCCAGCAACAGGGGGCTCAGGAGTGGGGCCAACGTCCTGACTTTC
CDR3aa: CASNRGLRSGANVLTF

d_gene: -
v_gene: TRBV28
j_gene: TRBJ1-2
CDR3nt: TGTGCCAGCAGTTTAACCAACCCCTATGGCTACACCTTC
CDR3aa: CASSLTNPYGYTF

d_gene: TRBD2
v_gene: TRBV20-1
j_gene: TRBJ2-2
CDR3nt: TGCAGTGCGCCGGGCCAGCGGGGCTCCGGGGAGCTGTTTTTT
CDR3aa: CSAPGQRGSGELFF

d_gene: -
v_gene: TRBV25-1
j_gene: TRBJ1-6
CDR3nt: TGTGCCAGCAGTGAGTTTCATAATTCACCCCTCCACTTT
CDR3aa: CASSEFHNSPLHF

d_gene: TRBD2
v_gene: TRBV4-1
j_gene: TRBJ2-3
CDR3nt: TGCGCCAGCAGCCTGACTAGCGGGGGCCGACGAACCACAGATACGCAGTATTTT
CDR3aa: CASSLTSGGRRTTDTQYF

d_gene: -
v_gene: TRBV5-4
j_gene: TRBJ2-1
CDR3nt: TGTGCCAGCAGCTTCAGACAGGTCAATGAGCAGTTCTTC
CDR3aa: CASSFRQVNEQFF

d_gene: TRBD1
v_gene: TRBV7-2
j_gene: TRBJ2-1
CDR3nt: TGTGCCAGCAGCTTAGCTCCGGGGACAGCCTACAATGAGCAGTTCTTC
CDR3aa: CASSLAPGTAYNEQFF